This paragraph covers one T cell receptor (beta chain) sequence. Its antigen is unknown. The record originates from a study of CD8 T cells in Susac syndrome. Overall study results and limits: The study admitted that it had a relatively small number of individuals in its TCR sequencing and HLA analysis.

TCR beta was sequenced from blood CD8+ and CD4+ T cells. TEMRA cells were enriched by FACS, and CD4+ and CD8+ T cells were negatively isolated. The RNA, about 0.45 to 1 ug, was put through reverse transcription using random hexamers. It was immunoSEQ multiplex PCR that amplified TCR beta CDR3 across 54 Vbeta and 13 Jbeta. MiXCR, applied by TCRdb to the immunoSEQ multiplex PCR reads, yields one record per CDR3 protein. Among more than 120,000 distinct CDR3 sequences, roughly 95% were seen once, and the ten largest hold over 0.07%. The CDR3 has 15 residues. Trimming left V 3 bases short and J 0 bases short, with 11 bases between. CDR1 is SEHNR and CDR2 is FQNEAQ in the germline V gene (reference sequence).

The material sequenced was CD4+ T cells from PBMCs. The clonotype comes from a human donor in good health. The chain is built from TRBV7-9 and TRBJ1-2, with D perhaps matching TRBD1 (6 bases). The CDR3: CASSFGGGPNYGYTF. The DNA of the CDR3 is TGTGCCAGCAGCTTCGGCGGGGGCCCTAACTATGGCTACACCTTC.